This passage covers 27 T cell receptor beta chains from one sample sequenced in a study of OX40 agonist ivuxolimab in advanced cancers. Here immunoSEQ multiplex PCR was the method, and the copy in TCRdb shows in-frame clones only, minus some. The sample lists about 40,000 clones; approximately 90% were seen once. Material: CD4+ or CD8+ T cells sorted from blood, obtained in a trial of the OX40 agonist ivuxolimab. The receptors come from an adult with an advanced solid tumor such as melanoma, head and neck, liver or kidney cancer.

The chain employs TRBV4-1 and TRBJ2-3; TRBD1 agrees at 7 bases. The CDR3 runs 16 residues. After removal of 0 bases from V and 4 bases from J, the junction contained 7 bases not matched to a gene. The germline CDR1 and CDR2 sequences are MGHRA and YSYEKL. The CDR3 region is CASSQEERGRADTQYF. CDR3 DNA sequence: TGCGCCAGCAGCCAAGAAGAGAGGGGGCGGGCAGATACGCAGTATTTT.

This rearrangement joins TRBV6-1 to TRBJ2-1; TRBD2 is a possible D gene (6 bases). Looked up from germline, CDR1 is MNHNS and CDR2 is SASEGT. The V end lost 2 bases, the J end lost 8 bases, and 7 bases lay between the germline ends. The CDR3 totals 12 residues. Written as DNA, the CDR3 is TGTGCCAGCAGTGAATTAGCGGATGAGCAGTTCTTC. This translates into CASSELADEQFF.

The rearrangement links TRBV4-1 to TRBJ2-5; D not certain. Germline assignment: CDR1 MGHRA and CDR2 YSYEKL. The CDR3 totals 13 residues. The V end was cut by 0 bases, the J end by 5 bases, with 7 bases between. The CDR3 reads CASSQDPRETQYF. CDR3 nucleotides: TGCGCCAGCAGCCAAGATCCAAGGGAGACCCAGTACTTC.

This clone ranks as medium-sized. J is TRBJ1-1 and V is TRBV19; possible D gene TRBD1, 5 bases. The CDR3 runs to 15 residues. Germline V gene data show CDR1 as LNHDA and CDR2 as SQIVND (reference sequence). The V and J ends lost 5 bases and 1 base respectively, with 14 bases between them. DNA of the CDR3: TGTGCCAGTAGTCCTACCCGGGGCGCGAACACTGAAGCTTTCTTT. Residues: CASSPTRGANTEAFF.

This clone has a single count. This rearrangement joins TRBV19 to TRBJ1-4, with 8 positions matching TRBD1. With V trimmed by 8 bases and J by 8 bases, 1 base remained unmatched. Germline V gene lookup returns CDR1 LNHDA and CDR2 SQIVND (reference sequence). This CDR3 contains 11 residues. DNA for the CDR3: TGTGCCAGTGGACAGGGCGAAAAACTGTTTTTT. It specifies CASGQGEKLFF.

The chain employs TRBV27 and TRBJ1-1; TRBD1 matches 7 bases. The CDR3 totals 15 residues. Germline V gives CDR1 MNHEY, CDR2 SMNVEV (reference sequence). The V segment lost 5 bases and the J segment 4 bases; nucleotides outside the gene matches: 10. The CDR3 bases are TGTGCCAGCAGTCCTGAACAGGGGATGAGCACTGAAGCTTTCTTT. It yields the protein CASSPEQGMSTEAFF.

This chain connects TRBV5-6 to TRBJ2-7; D is uncertain. V lost 0 bases, J lost 0 bases, and 13 bases lay in between. The V gene's germline CDR1 is SGHDT and CDR2 YYEEEE. This CDR3 is built from 16 residues. The CDR3 DNA sequence: TGTGCCAGCAGCTTGGGAAACACAGCTAACTCCTACGAGCAGTACTTC. Its translation is CASSLGNTANSYEQYF.

J is TRBJ1-3 and V is TRBV7-9; 8 nucleotides align to TRBD1. Germline V gene lookup returns CDR1 SEHNR and CDR2 FQNEAQ (reference sequence). The CDR3 consists of 14 residues. V trimming: 5 bases; J trimming: 4 bases; junction bases outside the gene matches: 4. CDR3 sequence: CASSQGARGNTIYF. As DNA, the CDR3 is TGTGCCAGCAGCCAGGGGGCTAGAGGAAACACCATATATTTT.

This chain connects TRBV6-5 to TRBJ2-5; D unclear. Germline V CDR1 and CDR2: MNHEY, SVGAGI. This CDR3 has 14 amino acids. V lost 6 bases and J lost 5, with 16 bases in between. The CDR3 is CASSSPRFGETQYF. DNA of the CDR3: TGTGCCAGCAGCTCGCCACGGTTCGGGGAGACCCAGTACTTC.

The V gene is TRBV13, the J gene TRBJ1-2; TRBD1 is a possible D gene (6 bases). V was clipped by 5 bases and J by 2 bases, with 12 bases between them. The germline CDR1 and CDR2 sequences are PRHDT and FYEKMQ (reference sequence). This CDR3 has 14 amino acids. The DNA of the CDR3 is TGTGCCAGCAGCCGCCCAGGGGAGAACTATGGCTACACCTTC. It encodes CASSRPGENYGYTF.

The V call is TRBV27, the J call TRBJ2-1, with no clear D. The CDR3 is 16 residues long. V was trimmed by 5 bases and J by 4 bases, leaving 18 bases between them. The germline CDR1 and CDR2 sequences are MNHEY and SMNVEV (reference sequence). CDR3 loop: CASSPLLSEGYNEQFF. The DNA for the CDR3 is TGTGCCAGCAGTCCACTTCTTTCAGAAGGGTACAATGAGCAGTTCTTC.

The J gene is TRBJ2-5, the V gene TRBV5-1; 8 bases are a match to TRBD2. CDR3 length: 16 amino acids. V lost 4 bases and J lost 1; bases outside the gene matches: 9. Per the germline V gene, CDR1 is SGHRS and CDR2 is YFSETQ. The DNA for the CDR3 is TGCGCCAGCAGCCAACTACTAGCGGAGGTCCAAGAGACCCAGTACTTC. Translated, it gives CASSQLLAEVQETQYF.

By share, this clone ranks as large (0.1 to 1%). The gene calls are TRBV6-1 and TRBJ1-2; D remains unclear. CDR1 MNHNS and CDR2 SASEGT come from the germline V gene. Trimming pared 1 base from V and 6 bases from J, leaving 9 bases between. The CDR3 sequence is 13 residues long. As DNA, the CDR3 is TGTGCCAGCAGTGAAGTTACAATAGATGGCTACACCTTC. It translates to CASSEVTIDGYTF.

The chain combines TRBV30 with TRBJ1-4; D gene uncertain. The germline V and J ends were trimmed by 7 bases and 4 bases, with 10 bases remaining between them. The CDR3 is made up of 12 amino acids. The germline CDR1 and CDR2 sequences are GTSNPN and SVGIG (reference sequence). The CDR3 region is CAYGWINEKLFF. The DNA of the CDR3 is TGTGCCTACGGTTGGATTAATGAAAAACTGTTTTTT.

This clone was seen once. The chain couples TRBV27 to TRBJ2-3; D gene unclear. Per the germline V gene, CDR1 is MNHEY and CDR2 is SMNVEV (reference sequence). The V end lost 2 bases, the J end lost 2 bases, and 5 bases lay between the germline ends. CDR3 length equals 13 residues. The CDR3 sequence is CASSLTATDTQYF. The CDR3, as DNA: TGTGCCAGCAGTTTAACCGCCACAGATACGCAGTATTTT.

The chain recombines TRBV27 with TRBJ1-2; tentative D call: TRBD1 (5 bases). Germline V lookup: CDR1 MNHEY, CDR2 SMNVEV (reference sequence). The CDR3 is 13 residues long. V was pared by 6 bases and J by 8 bases, with 16 bases between. CDR3 in amino acids: CASRTGATRGYTF. The CDR3 coding sequence is TGTGCCAGCAGAACCGGGGCCACTCGGGGCTACACCTTC.

The chain is built from TRBV6-6 and TRBJ1-2; D is unclear. Looked up from germline, CDR1 is MNHNY and CDR2 is SVGAGI (reference sequence). The ends were cut back, 2 bases at V and 4 bases at J, with 8 bases in the middle. The CDR3 extends over 13 amino acids. This chain's CDR3 is CASSYAVGYGYTF. In DNA, the CDR3 is TGTGCCAGCAGTTACGCAGTGGGCTATGGCTACACCTTC.

The chain has TRBV27 and TRBJ2-5, with TRBD2 matching over 10 bases. Germline CDR1 is MNHEY and CDR2 is SMNVEV (reference sequence). The junction had 4 bases not matched to a gene; V was cut back by 3 bases and J by 3 bases. The CDR3 extends over 15 amino acids. Written as DNA, the CDR3 is TGTGCCAGCAGTTTTGGCCTAGCGGGAGAAGAGACCCAGTACTTC. This gives the protein CASSFGLAGEETQYF.

The gene calls are TRBV5-4 and TRBJ2-2; weak D call: TRBD2 (5 bases). CDR1 SGHNT and CDR2 YYREEE come from the germline V gene (reference sequence). CDR3 length equals 14 residues. Trimming removed 1 base at V and 7 bases at J, with 11 bases between. In DNA, the CDR3 is TGTGCCAGCAGCTTGTGGACCGCGGGCGGGGAGCTGTTTTTT. Translating it yields CASSLWTAGGELFF.

This clone was picked up a small number of times. J is TRBJ2-2 and V is TRBV7-2; TRBD2 agrees at 8 bases. V lost 4 bases to trimming and J lost 8 bases; unmatched junction nucleotides: 9. Germline V gives CDR1 SGHTA, CDR2 FQGNSA. The CDR3 extends over 15 amino acids. The chain's CDR3 is CASSWAGGASGELFF. CDR3 nucleotides: TGTGCCAGCAGCTGGGCGGGGGGCGCCAGTGGGGAGCTGTTTTTT.

The chain is built from TRBV4-1 and TRBJ2-7; D is perhaps TRBD1 (5 bases). This CDR3 is built from 14 residues. Germline CDR1 is MGHRA and CDR2 is YSYEKL. V was pared by 1 base and J by 5 bases, with 12 bases between. The CDR3 coding sequence is TGCGCCAGCAGCCAAGTCCCAGGGTTCCACGAGCAGTACTTC. Translating gives CASSQVPGFHEQYF.

This clone came up a few times. The chain employs TRBV5-1 and TRBJ2-5; TRBD2 aligns across 10 bases. Unmatched junction bases numbered 10, after V lost 3 bases and J lost 5 bases. Germline values: CDR1 SGHRS, CDR2 YFSETQ. The CDR3 totals 16 residues. CDR3 in DNA: TGCGCCAGCAGCTGGGATCTAGCGGGAGTCTTGGAGACCCAGTACTTC. Amino acids: CASSWDLAGVLETQYF.

The chain recombines TRBV15 with TRBJ2-1; 10 positions match TRBD2. Trimming removed 2 bases from V and 3 bases from J; junction bases left unmatched: 10. Germline loops: CDR1 LNHNV, CDR2 YYDKDF (reference sequence). This CDR3 contains 18 residues. CDR3 protein: CATSRRPGTSAGYNEQFF. CDR3 nucleotide sequence: TGTGCCACCAGCAGACGTCCCGGGACTAGCGCTGGCTACAATGAGCAGTTCTTC.

The gene calls are TRBV18 and TRBJ1-5; perhaps TRBD1 as D (5 bases). The CDR3 length is 16 residues. The V end lost 3 bases, the J end lost 0 bases, and 12 bases lay between the germline ends. The germline CDR1 and CDR2 sequences are KGHSH and LQKENI. The CDR3, as DNA: TGTGCCAGCTCACCTGCCGGGGCCTATAGCAATCAGCCCCAGCATTTT. It is translated as CASSPAGAYSNQPQHF.

The rearrangement uses TRBV10-1 and TRBJ2-1; D is unclear. In germline, CDR1 is WNHNN, CDR2 SYGVQD (reference sequence). V was pared by 5 bases and J by 15 bases, with 11 bases between. This CDR3 comprises 10 residues. This chain's CDR3 is CASSLTARFF. The CDR3 DNA is TGCGCCAGCAGTCTAACGGCGCGGTTCTTC.

The rearrangement joins TRBV11-2 to TRBJ2-5; 9 positions match TRBD1. The CDR3 sequence is 15 residues long. V shed 5 bases, J shed 5 bases, and the junction held 9 bases outside the gene matches. CDR1 SGHAT and CDR2 FQNNGV come from the germline V gene. CDR3 loop: CASSHNRGRRETQYF. The CDR3 bases are TGTGCCAGCAGCCACAACAGGGGGCGCAGGGAGACCCAGTACTTC.

The chain couples TRBV7-9 to TRBJ2-5; 9 positions match TRBD2. This CDR3 comprises 16 residues. V dropped 5 bases and J dropped 10; count of bases not matched to a gene: 17. The germline V gene encodes CDR1 SEHNR and CDR2 FQNEAQ (reference sequence). The CDR3 here is CASSPPAGGLTEDQYF. As DNA, the CDR3 is TGTGCCAGCAGCCCTCCAGCGGGGGGCCTAACAGAGGACCAGTACTTC.